The next 30 T cell receptor beta chains were all read from a single sample in a study of shared clonotypes between healthy human individuals. Clones were read by immunoSEQ multiplex PCR, and TCRdb kept only the in-frame ones, dropping some. Seen here are about 2 million clones, about 95% observed once, and the top ten hold 1% to 1.5%. Positively selected for CCR7, the CD45RO-negative cells used as naive CD8 cells excluded terminally differentiated effector memory CD45RA+ cells. What was sequenced was naive CD8+ T cells sorted from blood. All receptors come from a man younger than 35 in good health.

In this sample, this clone turned up once. CDR3 coding DNA: TGTGCCAGCAGCCCCGGGACTAGCGGGATGAAAAGCTACGAGCAGTACTTC. Its translation is CASSPGTSGMKSYEQYF. The rearrangement links TRBV7-9 to TRBJ2-7, with 13 bases that match TRBD2. The germline CDR1 and CDR2 sequences are SEHNR and FQNEAQ (reference sequence). This CDR3 contains 17 residues. Losses at the gene ends were 5 bases for V and 3 bases for J; bases not matched to a gene: 10.

V is TRBV14 and J is TRBJ2-7; 8 nucleotides line up with TRBD1. The CDR3 length is 15 residues. CDR1 and CDR2 (germline): SGHDN, FVKESK. Trimming cost V 5 bases and J 3 bases; bases outside gene matches: 9. The CDR3 loop is CASSTSGTGFYEQYF. The DNA for the CDR3 is TGTGCCAGCAGCACTTCCGGGACAGGCTTCTACGAGCAGTACTTC.

This sequence joins TRBV14 and TRBJ2-7; D unresolved. V lost 2 bases, J lost 2 bases, and 10 bases lay in between. The CDR3 length is 14 residues. Germline CDR1 and CDR2: SGHDN and FVKESK. This CDR3 is CASSQSDVTYEQYF. The CDR3 DNA reads as TGTGCCAGCAGCCAATCGGACGTTACCTACGAGCAGTACTTC.

The V gene is TRBV28, the J gene TRBJ1-3; 7 bases match TRBD1. Trimming at V came to 3 bases and at J to 3 bases, leaving 2 bases not matched to a gene. Looked up from germline, CDR1 is MDHEN and CDR2 is SYDVKM. The CDR3 is made up of 14 amino acids. The CDR3 is CASSLTGLGNTIYF. The CDR3 DNA sequence: TGTGCCAGCAGTTTGACAGGGCTTGGAAACACCATATATTTT.

CDR3 protein: CASSKREGDTQYF. In DNA form, the CDR3 reads TGTGCCAGCAGCAAACGGGAGGGGGATACGCAGTATTTT. The V and J genes are TRBV13 and TRBJ2-3; 8 nucleotides align to TRBD2. The CDR3 sequence is 13 residues long. Germline V gene sequence: CDR1 PRHDT, CDR2 FYEKMQ (reference sequence). Germline trimming cut 5 bases from V and 6 bases from J; bases unmatched to any gene: 4.

The CDR3 DNA reads as TGTGCCAGCTCACCAAGCTCCAGGACAGGGGCTATCACTGAAGCTTTCTTT. Translating it yields CASSPSSRTGAITEAFF. The chain joins TRBV18 to TRBJ1-1; 9 bases match TRBD1. From germline, CDR1 is KGHSH and CDR2 LQKENI. This CDR3 comprises 17 residues. V shed 2 bases, J shed 4 bases, and the junction held 11 bases outside the gene matches.

The CDR3 here is CAIGRFSYEQYF. The CDR3 region has the DNA TGTGCCATAGGACGGTTTTCCTACGAGCAGTACTTC. The chain links TRBV6-6 to TRBJ2-7; D remains unclear. V was cut by 10 bases and J by 1 base, with 11 bases left in between. Germline assignment: CDR1 MNHNY and CDR2 SVGAGI (reference sequence). This CDR3 is 12 amino acids long.

The chain joins TRBV11-3 to TRBJ2-3; the D gene is possibly TRBD1 (6 bases). This CDR3 comprises 15 residues. Trimming removed 7 bases at V and 5 bases at J, with 19 bases between. In germline, CDR1 is SGHNT, CDR2 YENEEA. CDR3 DNA sequence: TGTGCCAGCACGTTCGAGGGGGTAGAAATAGATACGCAGTATTTT. Translating it yields CASTFEGVEIDTQYF.

The DNA of the CDR3 is TGTGCCAGCAGCGAATACAGGGGTTGGGAGACCCAGTACTTC. Amino acids: CASSEYRGWETQYF. The chain couples TRBV7-9 to TRBJ2-5, with 7 bases aligning to TRBD1. The J segment lost 5 bases and the V segment lost 5 bases, leaving 8 bases of the junction unmatched. From germline, CDR1 is SEHNR and CDR2 FQNEAQ (reference sequence). The CDR3 length is 14 residues.

The chain is built from TRBV5-1 and TRBJ1-3; D gene uncertain. Germline V gene lookup returns CDR1 SGHRS and CDR2 YFSETQ. V gave up 4 bases and J gave up 2 bases, with 7 bases separating them. The length of the CDR3 is 13 residues. DNA of the CDR3: TGCGCCAGCAGCACCGACACTGGAAACACCATATATTTT. It specifies CASSTDTGNTIYF.

This clone came up once. The rearrangement uses TRBV2 and TRBJ2-6; TRBD1 matches at 10 bases. Per germline, CDR1 SNHLY and CDR2 FYNNEI. Unmatched junction bases numbered 3, after V lost 7 bases and J lost 0 bases. The CDR3 length is 16 residues. The CDR3 nucleotides read TGTGCCAGCACCTGGGACAGGGGCTCTGGGGCCAACGTCCTGACTTTC. Protein sequence: CASTWDRGSGANVLTF.

The rearrangement uses TRBV4-1 and TRBJ2-3; D is possibly TRBD1 (5 bases). This CDR3 is 17 amino acids long. Trimming stripped 3 bases from V and 2 bases from J, with 18 bases between. The germline V gene encodes CDR1 MGHRA and CDR2 YSYEKL. In DNA, the CDR3 is TGCGCCAGCAGCCAGGTCACCGGGCAGGGCTTCACAGATACGCAGTATTTT. It is translated as CASSQVTGQGFTDTQYF.

The sample holds one count of this clone. DNA for the CDR3: TGTGCCAGCAGCTTAGGTCCTGGGGTAGCGGGGAGCTACGAGCAGTACTTC. Its translation: CASSLGPGVAGSYEQYF. The chain couples TRBV13 to TRBJ2-7; 8 bases fit TRBD2. Germline CDR1 is PRHDT and CDR2 is FYEKMQ (reference sequence). V shed 0 bases, J shed 3 bases, and the junction held 10 bases outside the gene matches. CDR3 length: 17 residues.

The CDR3 here is CASRTSGLNTEAFF. The DNA for the CDR3 is TGTGCCAGCAGGACATCGGGGCTGAACACTGAAGCTTTCTTT. The rearrangement links TRBV27 to TRBJ1-1, with a tentative D call TRBD1 (5 bases). There are 14 residues in the CDR3. V was clipped by 6 bases and J by 0 bases, with 11 bases between them. Germline V lookup: CDR1 MNHEY, CDR2 SMNVEV (reference sequence).

V usage is TRBV7-9 and J usage is TRBJ2-3, with 7 bases lining up with TRBD2. Germline V gene sequence: CDR1 SEHNR, CDR2 FQNEAQ (reference sequence). The junction had 10 bases not matched to a gene; V was cut back by 5 bases and J by 2 bases. This CDR3 is built from 16 residues. The CDR3 loop is CASSPPVAGDTDTQYF. The CDR3 DNA reads as TGTGCCAGCAGCCCCCCTGTTGCGGGGGACACAGATACGCAGTATTTT. Filled out from reference TRBV7-9 and TRBJ2-3, the complete variable domain reads DTGVSQNPRHKITKRGQNVTFRCDPISEHNRLYWYRQTLGQGPEFLTYFQNEAQLEKSRLLSDRFSAERPKGSFSTLEIQRTEQGDSAMYLCASSPPVAGDTDTQYFGPGTRLTVL.

This chain links TRBV28 with TRBJ2-2; 9 bases match TRBD2. From germline, CDR1 is MDHEN and CDR2 SYDVKM. This CDR3 region has 15 residues. The ends lost 5 bases at V and 5 bases at J; junction bases unmatched: 6. As DNA, the CDR3 is TGTGCCAGCAGTGGACTAGCGTGGGAAACCGGGGAGCTGTTTTTT. This gives the protein CASSGLAWETGELFF.

The genes are TRBV5-6 and TRBJ1-5; D remains ambiguous. CDR3 size: 13 residues. The germline V gene encodes CDR1 SGHDT and CDR2 YYEEEE. The ends were cut back, 2 bases at V and 4 bases at J, with 7 bases in the middle. The CDR3 sequence: CASSFGLNQPQHF. The CDR3 DNA follows: TGTGCCAGCAGCTTCGGATTGAATCAGCCCCAGCATTTT.

The chain carries TRBV4-3 and TRBJ1-1; 10 bases align to TRBD1. The germline CDR1 and CDR2 sequences are LGHNA and YSLEER. This CDR3 spans 16 amino acids. The V gene end was trimmed by 0 bases and the J gene end by 6 bases; junction bases not matched to a gene: 7. CDR3 DNA sequence: TGCGCCAGCAGCCAAGAGACGGGACAGGGGAGGGCTGAAGCTTTCTTT. Residues: CASSQETGQGRAEAFF.

This clone has a single count. This chain connects TRBV5-6 to TRBJ2-5; D is undetermined. The germline V gene encodes CDR1 SGHDT and CDR2 YYEEEE. The CDR3 contains 13 residues. Trimming removed 0 bases at V and 4 bases at J, with 7 bases between. CDR3 DNA: TGTGCCAGCAGCTTGGATTTGTTAGAGACCCAGTACTTC. It translates to CASSLDLLETQYF.

In its sample, this clone was seen once. J is TRBJ1-2 and V is TRBV7-9; 7 bases match TRBD1. In germline, CDR1 is SEHNR, CDR2 FQNEAQ (reference sequence). Losses at the gene ends were 6 bases for V and 4 bases for J; bases not matched to a gene: 11. CDR3 length equals 15 residues. CDR3 region: CASRIMGGGGYGYTF. As DNA, the CDR3 is TGTGCCAGCAGAATCATGGGAGGGGGCGGCTATGGCTACACCTTC.

This chain uses TRBV5-6 with TRBJ2-3; 9 nucleotides match TRBD1. Per germline, CDR1 SGHDT and CDR2 YYEEEE. This CDR3 spans 14 amino acids. V was clipped by 4 bases and J by 4 bases; unmatched bases: 4. The CDR3 bases are TGTGCCAGCAGCCAGGGACAGGGAGCAGATACGCAGTATTTT. Protein sequence: CASSQGQGADTQYF.

The V gene is TRBV28, the J gene TRBJ2-4; 11 nucleotides match TRBD1. The CDR3 has 14 residues. After removal of 6 bases from V and 5 bases from J, the junction contained 3 bases not matched to a gene. In germline, CDR1 is MDHEN, CDR2 SYDVKM. The CDR3 here is CASSGQGAQNIQYF. DNA of the CDR3: TGTGCCAGCAGCGGACAGGGGGCGCAAAACATTCAGTACTTC.

The chain carries TRBV6-5 and TRBJ1-2; TRBD1 matches 8 bases. Looked up from germline, CDR1 is MNHEY and CDR2 is SVGAGI. This CDR3 contains 16 residues. With V trimmed by 3 bases and J by 2 bases, 8 bases remained unmatched. The CDR3 spells CASSYASWTGNYGYTF. CDR3 nucleotide sequence: TGTGCCAGCAGTTATGCCTCTTGGACAGGGAACTATGGCTACACCTTC.

This chain links TRBV5-4 with TRBJ1-6; D gene uncertain. Trimming took off 0 bases at V and 3 bases at J, with 10 bases between the two ends. This CDR3 spans 16 amino acids. CDR1 is SGHNT and CDR2 is YYREEE in the germline V gene (reference sequence). The DNA for the CDR3 is TGTGCCAGCAGCTTGGATGGGGTTGGCTATAATTCACCCCTCCACTTT. This gives the protein CASSLDGVGYNSPLHF.

The chain joins TRBV4-1 to TRBJ1-6, with a weak D call TRBD1 (5 bases). The CDR3 is made up of 16 amino acids. Trimming stripped 5 bases from V and 3 bases from J, with 14 bases between. The V gene's germline CDR1 is MGHRA and CDR2 YSYEKL. Written as DNA, the CDR3 is TGCGCCAGCAGCTATGCCTTCGACAGCTATAATTCACCCCTCCACTTT. Protein sequence: CASSYAFDSYNSPLHF.

This chain uses TRBV4-1 with TRBJ1-1; D gene uncertain. Trimming pared 4 bases from V and 1 base from J, leaving 4 bases between. CDR3 length: 12 amino acids. Germline CDR1 reads MGHRA; CDR2 reads YSYEKL. DNA of the CDR3: TGCGCCAGCAGCCGAGAGAACACTGAAGCTTTCTTT. The encoded protein is CASSRENTEAFF.

This chain connects TRBV19 to TRBJ1-1, with 7 bases that match TRBD1. This CDR3 spans 14 amino acids. Trimming cost V 5 bases and J 3 bases; bases outside gene matches: 6. Germline V lookup: CDR1 LNHDA, CDR2 SQIVND (reference sequence). Here the CDR3 DNA reads TGTGCCAGTAGTCTACAGGGGTGGTACACTGAAGCTTTCTTT. Translation: CASSLQGWYTEAFF.

A few counts support this clone. The chain uses TRBV19 and TRBJ2-7; 10 bases line up with TRBD2. The CDR3 is 14 amino acids. Germline V CDR1 and CDR2: LNHDA, SQIVND (reference sequence). V lost 4 bases to trimming and J lost 4 bases; unmatched junction nucleotides: 4. The CDR3 nucleotides read TGTGCCAGTAGTACGGCTAGCGGGGGTTACGAGCAGTACTTC. Amino acid sequence: CASSTASGGYEQYF.

V and J are TRBV14 and TRBJ2-1, with D unclear. The CDR3 is made up of 12 amino acids. The ends were cut back, 0 bases at V and 15 bases at J, with 12 bases in the middle. Germline CDR1 SGHDN, CDR2 FVKESK. The CDR3 loop is CASSQDPRSVFF. CDR3 bases: TGTGCCAGCAGCCAAGATCCCCGAAGTGTGTTCTTC. The variable domain in full, with the rest retrieved from reference TRBV14 and TRBJ2-1, is EAGVTQFPSHSVIEKGQTVTLRCDPISGHDNLYWYRRVMGKEIKFLLHFVKESKQDESGMPNNRFLAERTGGTYSTLKVQPAELEDSGVYFCASSQDPRSVFFGPGTRLTVL.

The CDR3 spells CASSLRTGEAYEQYF. CDR3 coding DNA: TGCGCCAGCAGCCTACGGACAGGGGAGGCCTACGAGCAGTACTTC. The chain uses TRBV4-1 and TRBJ2-7; TRBD1 agrees at 9 bases. The CDR3 covers 15 residues. With 4 bases clipped from V and 2 bases from J, the junction kept 6 bases outside the gene matches. Looked up from germline, CDR1 is MGHRA and CDR2 is YSYEKL.